There are many counts of the clone carrying this TCR beta chain. The antigen is undetermined. Germline V gene lookup returns CDR1 KGHSH and CDR2 LQKENI. There are 12 residues in the CDR3. Between the trimmed V and J ends, which lost 2 bases and 7 bases, there was a span of 8 bases. For repertoire sequencing, the TCR beta CDR3 regions were amplified from RNA transcripts. Following a first-round RT-PCR that used HTBI primers, a second-round multiplex PCR was carried out. TCRdb used MiXCR to reprocess the multiplex PCR reads, holding one entry per CDR3 protein. The table has 350,000 to 450,000 distinct CDR3 sequences, about 16% seen once; the top ten hold around 1.4%. This entry comes from a study of Graves' ophthalmopathy and Graves' hyperthyroidism. Moderately to severely active ophthalmopathy under 3 months, CAS at least 3, NOSPECS at least 4. Whole-study results and caveats: The blood repertoire also included most expanded thyroid clonotypes above 0.001 frequency.

J is TRBJ1-1 and V is TRBV18, with no clear D. The sequence derives from a woman between 18 and 30 years old with Graves' ophthalmopathy. The sequenced sample consisted of peripheral blood. This chain's CDR3 is CASSPCRIEAFF. The CDR3 nucleotides read TGTGCCAGCTCACCATGCCGGATTGAAGCTTTCTTT.